This is a list of T cell receptor beta chains from one sample in a study of technical replicates of blood from several donors. The data were produced by immunoSEQ multiplex PCR, yet TCRdb's version contains in-frame clones alone and is incomplete. Seen here are around 92,000 clones, about 96% observed once, and the top ten hold just over 0.2%. The sample consisted of T cells isolated from PBMCs. All receptors come from a human donor in good health. The CDR3 runs from the conserved cysteine through the conserved F or W. D genes are given only for firm matches. Clone size is not always given. Where it is, it says once, few, many or a class for expanded clones.

V	J	D	size	CDR3	DNA
TRBV5-1	TRBJ2-5	TRBD2	once	CASSPRRTSGREETQYF	TGCGCCAGCAGCCCCCGACGGACTAGCGGGAGGGAGGAGACCCAGTACTTC
TRBV9	TRBJ2-7	TRBD2	.	CASSVGLADSYEQYF	TGTGCCAGCAGCGTGGGGCTAGCGGACTCCTACGAGCAGTACTTC
TRBV5-1	TRBJ2-2	.	.	CASSLEQSVGGELFF	TGCGCCAGCAGCTTGGAACAGTCCGTCGGCGGGGAGCTGTTTTTT
TRBV30	TRBJ1-1	.	few	CAWRGLGPEAFF	TGTGCCTGGAGGGGACTGGGACCTGAAGCTTTCTTT
TRBV28	TRBJ2-2	.	once	CASSGGGAGELFF	TGTGCCAGCAGTGGCGGAGGGGCCGGGGAGCTGTTTTTT
TRBV5-1	TRBJ2-1	TRBD2	few	CASRLRLASYNEQFF	TGCGCCAGCCGTCTTAGACTAGCGAGTTACAATGAGCAGTTCTTC
TRBV5-1	TRBJ1-6	TRBD1	.	CASSLGPGQGTNNSPLHF	TGCGCCAGCAGCTTGGGCCCGGGACAGGGTACCAATAATTCACCCCTCCACTTT
TRBV4-1	TRBJ2-7	TRBD2	.	CASSQGREGLPYEQYF	TGCGCCAGCAGCCAAGGGAGGGAGGGCCTCCCCTACGAGCAGTACTTC
TRBV6-1	TRBJ1-1	.	.	CASSVSGMNTEAFF	TGTGCCAGCAGTGTCTCAGGGATGAACACTGAAGCTTTCTTT
TRBV5-4	TRBJ1-1	.	.	CASSFAGTEAFF	TGTGCCAGCAGCTTTGCGGGGACTGAAGCTTTCTTT
TRBV5-1	TRBJ2-3	.	.	CASSLGTSTDTQYF	TGCGCCAGCAGCTTGGGTACTAGCACAGATACGCAGTATTTT
TRBV5-1	TRBJ2-5	TRBD2	.	CASSPETSGGRETQYF	TGCGCCAGCAGCCCGGAAACTAGCGGGGGGCGGGAGACCCAGTACTTC
TRBV11-3	TRBJ1-1	.	.	CASESPPDTEAFF	TGTGCCAGCGAATCCCCACCAGACACTGAAGCTTTCTTT
TRBV6-1	TRBJ1-1	TRBD1	.	CALYPGTGEAFF	TGTGCCTTATACCCTGGGACAGGTGAAGCTTTCTTT
TRBV27	TRBJ1-4	.	once	CASSSLQGKLFF	TGTGCCAGCAGTTCACTACAGGGAAAACTGTTTTTT
TRBV6-5	TRBJ1-1	TRBD1	.	CASSSTGANTEAFF	TGTGCCAGCAGTTCAACAGGGGCTAACACTGAAGCTTTCTTT
TRBV9	TRBJ2-1	TRBD1	.	CASSPHDRGSNEQFF	TGTGCCAGCAGCCCCCATGACAGGGGTTCCAATGAGCAGTTCTTC
TRBV6-5	TRBJ1-4	TRBD1	.	CASSTPGTGFEKLFF	TGTGCCAGCAGCACCCCCGGGACAGGGTTCGAAAAACTGTTTTTT
TRBV5-1	TRBJ2-7	.	.	CASSLAGEYEQYF	TGCGCCAGCAGCTTGGCGGGAGAGTACGAGCAGTACTTC
TRBV7-6	TRBJ2-7	.	.	CASSLAPPGRRTSYEQYF	TGTGCCAGCAGCTTAGCGCCCCCCGGGAGACGCACGTCCTACGAGCAGTACTTC
TRBV5-1	TRBJ1-1	.	once	CASSLDSHRIEAFF	TGCGCCAGCAGCTTGGACAGCCATCGGATTGAAGCTTTCTTT
TRBV7-8	TRBJ1-5	TRBD1	once	CASSRTGGYQPQHF	TGTGCCAGCAGCAGGACAGGGGGATATCAGCCCCAGCATTTT
TRBV2	TRBJ1-6	.	.	CAARQSYNSPLHF	TGTGCCGCAAGACAGTCATATAATTCACCCCTCCACTTT
TRBV18	TRBJ1-5	.	.	CASSPQGYSNQPQHF	TGTGCCAGCTCACCTCAGGGGTATAGCAATCAGCCCCAGCATTTT
TRBV27	TRBJ2-7	TRBD2	.	CASSRGREGFHEQYF	TGTGCCAGCAGCCGCGGGCGGGAGGGGTTCCACGAGCAGTACTTC
TRBV28	TRBJ1-4	.	.	CASNAFGESAEKLFF	TGTGCCAGCAATGCGTTTGGGGAGTCGGCTGAAAAACTGTTTTTT
TRBV18	TRBJ2-7	TRBD1	.	CASSQGERDEQYF	TGTGCCAGCTCGCAGGGGGAGAGGGACGAGCAGTACTTC
TRBV6-5	TRBJ2-7	TRBD1	few	CASSYSSVDRDEQYF	TGTGCCAGCAGTTACTCATCCGTGGACAGGGACGAGCAGTACTTC
TRBV21-1	TRBJ2-2	.	.	CASSKERGEDTGELFF	TGTGCCAGCAGCAAAGAACGGGGGGAGGACACCGGGGAGCTGTTTTTT
TRBV7-9	TRBJ2-1	TRBD2	once	CASSLMLRSGDSYNEQFF	TGTGCCAGCAGCTTAATGTTGCGTAGCGGGGACTCCTACAATGAGCAGTTCTTC
TRBV6-5	TRBJ2-3	TRBD2	.	CASSYSPSGIIGTQYF	TGTGCCAGCAGTTACTCGCCTAGCGGGATTATTGGTACGCAGTATTTT
TRBV11-2	TRBJ1-1	TRBD1	.	CASRRDRLNTEAFF	TGTGCCAGCAGAAGGGACAGGCTGAACACTGAAGCTTTCTTT
TRBV2	TRBJ1-1	.	.	CASRVMGGLDSEAFF	TGTGCCAGCAGAGTTATGGGGGGGCTAGATTCTGAAGCTTTCTTT
TRBV11-3	TRBJ2-7	.	.	CASNRGGGTYEQYF	TGTGCCAGCAACCGAGGGGGTGGGACCTACGAGCAGTACTTC
TRBV13	TRBJ1-3	.	once	CASSLQASGNTIYF	TGTGCCAGCTCCCTGCAGGCCTCTGGAAACACCATATATTTT
TRBV12-5	TRBJ1-1	TRBD1	.	CATGTGVAEAFF	TGTGCTACCGGGACAGGGGTAGCTGAAGCTTTCTTT